This TCR beta chain was obtained from a study of blood T cell repertoires in COVID-19. Overall study: Acute and convalescent COVID-19 samples came from the United States, Italy and Spain. T cells, B-cell-depleted T cells, or PBMCs supplied cDNA or gDNA.

Clones were read by immunoSEQ multiplex PCR, and TCRdb kept only the in-frame ones, dropping some. In the table there are some 220,000 clones, 85% of which are singletons. Patients in Seattle were enrolled during active infection, then followed longitudinally. Trimming cost V 4 bases and J 3 bases; bases outside gene matches: 7. The CDR3 spans 16 residues. The germline gives CDR1 LGHNA, CDR2 YSLEER. The J gene is TRBJ2-2, the V gene TRBV4-3, with 8 bases that match TRBD1. The sequence came from a woman in her sixties or seventies with COVID-19, enrolled during active disease. The specimen was peripheral blood. The CDR3 nucleotides are TGCGCCAGCAGCCGCTGGACAGGGATTCACACCGGGGAGCTGTTTTTT. Its translation: CASSRWTGIHTGELFF.